The 21 T cell receptor beta chains listed next were all sequenced from one sample in a study of T cell responses to AZD1222 COVID-19 vaccine. The data were produced by immunoSEQ multiplex PCR, yet TCRdb's version contains in-frame clones alone and is incomplete. The table shows 150,000 to 250,000 clones, with roughly 92% occurring only once. The sample consisted of peripheral blood, taken 28 days after the second AZD1222 dose. These receptors came from an adult who received the AZD1222 COVID-19 vaccine.

The chain couples TRBV5-1 to TRBJ2-7; 13 bases line up with TRBD2. Germline trimming cut 3 bases from V and 5 bases from J; bases unmatched to any gene: 8. The CDR3 covers 16 residues. In germline, CDR1 is SGHRS, CDR2 YFSETQ. CDR3 protein: CASSSAGLAGVHEQYF. The CDR3 nucleotides read TGCGCCAGCAGCTCTGCTGGACTAGCGGGAGTTCACGAGCAGTACTTC.

The gene calls are TRBV7-9 and TRBJ2-1; the D gene is possibly TRBD2 (6 bases). Germline V gives CDR1 SEHNR, CDR2 FQNEAQ (reference sequence). Trimming left V 0 bases short and J 0 bases short, with 12 bases between. The CDR3 totals 17 residues. The CDR3 is CASSLAQGGGSYNEQFF. The CDR3, as DNA: TGTGCCAGCAGCTTAGCGCAGGGAGGCGGCTCCTACAATGAGCAGTTCTTC. The full variable domain, with the rest looked up from reference TRBV7-9 and TRBJ2-1, is DTGVSQNPRHKITKRGQNVTFRCDPISEHNRLYWYRQTLGQGPEFLTYFQNEAQLEKSRLLSDRFSAERPKGSFSTLEIQRTEQGDSAMYLCASSLAQGGGSYNEQFFGPGTRLTVL.

This clone came up once. V and J are TRBV24-1 and TRBJ2-1; 11 bases fit TRBD1. This CDR3 comprises 17 residues. Unmatched junction bases numbered 11, after V lost 4 bases and J lost 7 bases. Germline CDR1 reads KGHDR; CDR2 reads SFDVKD. The CDR3 region is CATSERGQGAPGNEQFF. For the CDR3, the DNA is TGTGCCACCAGTGAGCGAGGACAGGGGGCGCCAGGGAATGAGCAGTTCTTC.

The table lists this clone with a count of one. This sequence joins TRBV10-3 and TRBJ2-3; D perhaps matches TRBD1 (6 bases). This CDR3 comprises 13 residues. The V gene's germline CDR1 is ENHRY and CDR2 SYGVKD. V lost 7 bases, J lost 4 bases, and 12 bases lay in between. CDR3 bases: TGTGCCATCAAGCAGGGGTTTGCAGATACGCAGTATTTT. Translation: CAIKQGFADTQYF.

As for this clone: This CDR3 is also generated by other DNA sequences in the sample. The rearrangement uses TRBV11-2 and TRBJ1-1; TRBD1 is a possible D gene (5 bases). The V end lost 3 bases, the J end lost 5 bases, and 10 bases lay between the germline ends. This CDR3 contains 13 residues. Germline loops: CDR1 SGHAT, CDR2 FQNNGV. The DNA for the CDR3 is TGTGCCAGCAGCTTGGAAAGACAGACTGAAGCTTTCTTT. This encodes CASSLERQTEAFF. Full variable domain (missing parts from reference TRBV11-2 and TRBJ1-1): EAGVAQSPRYKIIEKRQSVAFWCNPISGHATLYWYQQILGQGPKLLIQFQNNGVVDDSQLPKDRFSAERLKGVDSTLKIQPAKLEDSAVYLCASSLERQTEAFFGQGTRLTVV.

V usage is TRBV7-2 and J usage is TRBJ1-2; maybe TRBD1 (6 bases). The CDR3 has 14 amino acids. CDR1 and CDR2 (germline): SGHTA, FQGNSA. Trimming removed 1 base at V and 6 bases at J, with 12 bases between. CDR3: CASSLVHRTDGYTF. CDR3 nucleotides: TGTGCCAGCAGCTTAGTTCATAGGACAGATGGCTACACCTTC.

The rearrangement uses TRBV2 and TRBJ2-4; D may correspond to TRBD1 or TRBD2 (5 bases each). Trimming removed 5 bases at V and 1 base at J, with 12 bases between. Germline V gene lookup returns CDR1 SNHLY and CDR2 FYNNEI. This CDR3 contains 15 residues. The CDR3 coding sequence is TGTGCCAGCAGTCGGGACCCCCAGGCCAAAAACATTCAGTACTTC. Protein sequence: CASSRDPQAKNIQYF.

V gene TRBV19 combines with J gene TRBJ1-4; D not resolved. Germline V gene lookup returns CDR1 LNHDA and CDR2 SQIVND (reference sequence). This CDR3 comprises 14 residues. Trimming removed 6 bases from V and 3 bases from J, with 11 bases in between. This CDR3 is CASRLTASNEKLFF. Here the CDR3 DNA reads TGTGCCAGTAGGCTGACGGCCTCTAATGAAAAACTGTTTTTT. Using reference TRBV19 and TRBJ1-4 for the parts outside the CDR3, the full variable domain is DGGITQSPKYLFRKEGQNVTLSCEQNLNHDAMYWYRQDPGQGLRLIYYSQIVNDFQKGDIAEGYSVSREKKESFPLTVTSAQKNPTAFYLCASRLTASNEKLFFGSGTQLSVL.

This chain uses TRBV5-1 with TRBJ2-7, with TRBD1 matching 7 bases. This CDR3 has 14 residues. V dropped 4 bases and J dropped 2; count of bases not matched to a gene: 6. Germline V lookup: CDR1 SGHRS, CDR2 YFSETQ. This chain's CDR3 is CASSRAGTAYEQYF. The DNA of the CDR3 is TGCGCCAGCAGCCGGGCCGGGACAGCCTACGAGCAGTACTTC.

V usage is TRBV7-3 and J usage is TRBJ2-1; tentative D call: TRBD2 (6 bases). Trimming removed 0 bases at V and 5 bases at J, with 11 bases between. CDR1 is SGHTA, CDR2 FQGTGA, per germline. The CDR3 is made up of 15 amino acids. The CDR3 sequence: CASSLTGGVHNEQFF. CDR3 bases: TGTGCCAGCAGCTTAACGGGGGGAGTCCACAATGAGCAGTTCTTC.

This clone was picked up one time. The V gene is TRBV25-1, the J gene TRBJ2-1, with 7 bases lining up with TRBD2. V lost 4 bases to trimming and J lost 0 bases; unmatched junction nucleotides: 3. The CDR3 has 15 residues. Per germline, CDR1 MGHDK and CDR2 SYGVNS. This CDR3 is CASSGQRGSYNEQFF. The CDR3 nucleotides read TGTGCCAGCAGTGGGCAGCGGGGCTCCTACAATGAGCAGTTCTTC. The variable domain in full, with the rest retrieved from reference TRBV25-1 and TRBJ2-1, is EADIYQTPRYLVIGTGKKITLECSQTMGHDKMYWYQQDPGMELHLIHYSYGVNSTEKGDLSSESTVSRIRTEHFPLTLESARPSHTSQYLCASSGQRGSYNEQFFGPGTRLTVL.

The CDR3 here is CASSPAGRHYEQYF. CDR3 in DNA: TGTGCCAGCAGTCCCGCGGGACGGCACTACGAGCAGTACTTC. The chain uses TRBV27 and TRBJ2-7; perhaps TRBD2 as D (6 bases). The CDR3 contains 14 residues. CDR1 is MNHEY and CDR2 is SMNVEV in the germline V gene (reference sequence). V dropped 5 bases and J dropped 3 bases, with 14 bases sitting between them.

The gene calls are TRBV4-2 and TRBJ2-1, with 11 bases aligning to TRBD2. The trim removed 4 bases at V and 2 bases at J, leaving 7 bases unmatched. Germline-derived CDR1 and CDR2 are LGHNA and YNFKEQ. CDR3 length: 17 residues. DNA of the CDR3: TGTGCCAGCAGCCCAACTAGCGGGAGCAGCACCTACAATGAGCAGTTCTTC. Translating it yields CASSPTSGSSTYNEQFF.

This chain uses TRBV21-1 with TRBJ2-7; the table names TRBD1, a call not compared with the DNA. TRBV21-1 is listed as a pseudogene. The CDR3 spans 15 residues. CDR3 sequence: CASISKRGRLYEQYF. CDR3 nucleotide sequence: TGTGCCAGCATCTCGAAAAGGGGAAGACTCTACGAGCAGTACTTC.

This clone is a singleton in its sample. This chain joins TRBV5-6 and TRBJ2-3, with D possibly TRBD1 on 5 matching bases. The V end lost 5 bases, the J end lost 3 bases, and 19 bases lay between the germline ends. Germline loops: CDR1 SGHDT, CDR2 YYEEEE. The CDR3 contains 16 residues. CDR3 sequence reads: CASSLISGSGTDTQYF. The CDR3 DNA is TGTGCCAGCAGTCTAATTTCAGGGTCTGGGACAGATACGCAGTATTTT. The entire variable domain, with the rest obtained from reference TRBV5-6 and TRBJ2-3, is as follows: DAGVTQSPTHLIKTRGQQVTLRCSPKSGHDTVSWYQQALGQGPQFIFQYYEEEERQRGNFPDRFSGHQFPNYSSELNVNALLLGDSALYLCASSLISGSGTDTQYFGPGTRLTVL.

This rearrangement joins TRBV6-1 to TRBJ2-1, with D perhaps matching TRBD2 (5 bases). The V gene lost 5 bases and the J gene lost 6 bases, with 17 bases spanning the gap. The CDR3 is made up of 15 amino acids. The V gene's germline CDR1 is MNHNS and CDR2 SASEGT. The CDR3, as DNA: TGTGCCAGCAGTTTCCTAGCCCAAATAACCAATGAGCAGTTCTTC. As protein: CASSFLAQITNEQFF.

This sequence joins TRBV11-3 and TRBJ2-7; 10 nucleotides match TRBD2. The CDR3 has 14 amino acids. Germline values: CDR1 SGHNT, CDR2 YENEEA. V dropped 6 bases and J dropped 3; count of bases not matched to a gene: 5. CDR3 sequence (DNA): TGTGCCAGCAGTCAGCGGGAGGGCCTCTACGAGCAGTACTTC. Protein sequence: CASSQREGLYEQYF.

CDR3 nucleotides: TGTGCCAGTGGGAAGGGGGGATTGCGGACTGAAGCTTTCTTT. The encoded protein is CASGKGGLRTEAFF. V and J are TRBV6-5 and TRBJ1-1, with D perhaps TRBD1 (6 bases). The length of the CDR3 is 14 residues. The V and J ends lost 9 bases and 5 bases respectively, with 19 bases between them. The germline gives CDR1 MNHEY, CDR2 SVGAGI.

The chain has TRBV6-5 and TRBJ2-3, with D possibly being TRBD2 (5 bases). The CDR3 totals 16 residues. Germline V gene lookup returns CDR1 MNHEY and CDR2 SVGAGI. V shed 0 bases and J shed 1 base, with 11 bases lying between them. The CDR3 is CASSYSPSSRTDTQYF. CDR3 nucleotide sequence: TGTGCCAGCAGTTACTCTCCTAGCAGCCGCACAGATACGCAGTATTTT.

The V call is TRBV19, the J call TRBJ1-2, with D tentatively TRBD1 (5 bases). The V end lost 9 bases, the J end lost 7 bases, and 12 bases lay between the germline ends. The CDR3 has 11 amino acids. Per the germline V gene, CDR1 is LNHDA and CDR2 is SQIVND (reference sequence). The CDR3 here is CASMGGGGYTF. The CDR3 bases are TGTGCCAGCATGGGGGGAGGTGGCTACACCTTC.

The rearrangement joins TRBV5-5 to TRBJ1-2, with 7 positions matching TRBD1. V trimming: 4 bases; J trimming: 2 bases; junction bases outside the gene matches: 2. Germline loops: CDR1 SGHKS, CDR2 YYEKEE (reference sequence). The CDR3 is 13 amino acids. CDR3 region: CASSTTGNYGYTF. In DNA form, the CDR3 reads TGTGCCAGCAGCACGACAGGGAACTATGGCTACACCTTC.